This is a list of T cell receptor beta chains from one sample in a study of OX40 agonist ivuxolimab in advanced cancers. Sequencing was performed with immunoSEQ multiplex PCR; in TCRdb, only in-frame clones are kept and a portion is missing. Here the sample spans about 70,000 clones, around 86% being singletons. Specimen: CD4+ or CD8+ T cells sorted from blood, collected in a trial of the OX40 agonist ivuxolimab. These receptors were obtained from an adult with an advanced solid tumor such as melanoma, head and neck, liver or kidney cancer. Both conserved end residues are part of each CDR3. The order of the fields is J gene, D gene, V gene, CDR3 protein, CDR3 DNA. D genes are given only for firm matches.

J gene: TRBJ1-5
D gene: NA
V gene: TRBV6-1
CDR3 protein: CASSLAGSVNQPQHF
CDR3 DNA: TGTGCCAGCAGTCTCGCGGGCTCCGTCAATCAGCCCCAGCATTTT

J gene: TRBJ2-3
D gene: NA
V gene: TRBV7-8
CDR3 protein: CASSLNIDGADTQYF
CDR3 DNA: TGTGCCAGCAGCTTAAATATAGATGGGGCAGATACGCAGTATTTT

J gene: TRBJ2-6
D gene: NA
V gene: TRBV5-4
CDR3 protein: CASSFGGARGANVLTF
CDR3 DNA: TGTGCCAGCAGCTTTGGGGGGGCGCGTGGGGCCAACGTCCTGACTTTC

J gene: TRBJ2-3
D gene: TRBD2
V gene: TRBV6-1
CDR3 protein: CASRSLRLAGETQYF
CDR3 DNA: TGTGCCAGCAGGTCCCTCCGGCTAGCGGGGGAAACGCAGTATTTT

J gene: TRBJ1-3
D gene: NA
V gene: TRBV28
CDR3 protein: CAGQSTGNTIYF
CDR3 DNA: TGTGCAGGGCAGAGTACTGGAAACACCATATATTTT

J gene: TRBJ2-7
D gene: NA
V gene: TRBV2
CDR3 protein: CASKDMGVYEQYF
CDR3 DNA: TGTGCCAGCAAGGACATGGGAGTTTACGAGCAGTACTTC

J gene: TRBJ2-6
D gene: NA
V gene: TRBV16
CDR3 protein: CASSQGGSGANVLTF
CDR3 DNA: TGTGCCAGCAGCCAAGGGGGATCTGGGGCCAACGTCCTGACTTTC

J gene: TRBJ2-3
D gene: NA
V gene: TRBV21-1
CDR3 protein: CASSNVPGQGEGTDTQYF
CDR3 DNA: TGTGCCAGCAGCAACGTCCCGGGACAGGGCGAGGGCACAGATACGCAGTATTTT

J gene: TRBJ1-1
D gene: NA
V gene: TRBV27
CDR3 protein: CASSLNGGTEAFF
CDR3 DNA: TGTGCCAGCAGTTTAAATGGTGGGACTGAAGCTTTCTTT

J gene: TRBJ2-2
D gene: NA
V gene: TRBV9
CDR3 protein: CASSFATTPGELFF
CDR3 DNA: TGTGCCAGCAGCTTCGCTACCACTCCGGGGGAGCTGTTTTTT

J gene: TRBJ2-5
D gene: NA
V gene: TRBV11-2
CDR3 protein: CASSPMLRDSKTQYF
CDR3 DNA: TGTGCCAGCAGCCCCATGTTAAGGGACTCGAAGACCCAGTACTTC

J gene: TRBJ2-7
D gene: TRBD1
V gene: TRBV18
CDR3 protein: CASSPGVLGGSREQYF
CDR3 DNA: TGTGCCAGCTCACCAGGAGTTCTAGGGGGCTCGAGGGAGCAGTACTTC

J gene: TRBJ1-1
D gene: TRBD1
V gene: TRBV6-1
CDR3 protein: CASAGTANTEAFF
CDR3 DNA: TGTGCCAGCGCCGGGACAGCGAACACTGAAGCTTTCTTT

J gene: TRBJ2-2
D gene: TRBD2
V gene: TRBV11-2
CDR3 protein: CASSSHSGGPGELFF
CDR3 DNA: TGTGCCAGCAGCTCACATAGCGGGGGCCCCGGGGAGCTGTTTTTT

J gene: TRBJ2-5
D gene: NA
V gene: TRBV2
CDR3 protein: CASSYTGGETQYF
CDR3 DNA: TGTGCCAGCAGTTATACTGGTGGAGAGACCCAGTACTTC

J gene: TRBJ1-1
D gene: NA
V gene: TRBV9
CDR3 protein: CASSFGTEAFF
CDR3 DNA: TGTGCCAGCTCCTTCGGGACTGAAGCTTTCTTT

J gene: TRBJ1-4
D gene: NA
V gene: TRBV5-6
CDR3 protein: CASSPPDGGKLFF
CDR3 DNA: TGTGCCAGCAGCCCCCCGGACGGTGGGAAACTGTTTTTT

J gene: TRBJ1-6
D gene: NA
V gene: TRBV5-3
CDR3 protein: CASSREHSPLHF
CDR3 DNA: TGTGCCAGCAGCAGGGAGCATTCACCCCTCCACTTT

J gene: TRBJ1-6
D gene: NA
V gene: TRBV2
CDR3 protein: CASALRETYNSPLHF
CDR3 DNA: TGTGCCAGCGCCCTACGGGAGACATATAATTCACCCCTCCACTTT

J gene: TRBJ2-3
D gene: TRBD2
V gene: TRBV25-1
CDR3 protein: CASTRRSGGADTQYF
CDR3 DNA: TGTGCCAGCACAAGAAGAAGCGGGGGGGCGGATACGCAGTATTTT

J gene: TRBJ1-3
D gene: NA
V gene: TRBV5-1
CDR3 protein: CASSLEGVENTIYF
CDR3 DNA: TGCGCCAGCAGCTTGGAAGGGGTCGAAAACACCATATATTTT

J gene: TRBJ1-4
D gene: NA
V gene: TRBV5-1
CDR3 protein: CASSSGWTNEKLFF
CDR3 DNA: TGCGCCAGCAGCTCGGGATGGACTAATGAAAAACTGTTTTTT

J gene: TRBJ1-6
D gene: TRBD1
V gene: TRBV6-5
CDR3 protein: CASKTTGDNSPLHF
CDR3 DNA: TGTGCCAGCAAGACGACAGGGGATAATTCACCCCTCCACTTT

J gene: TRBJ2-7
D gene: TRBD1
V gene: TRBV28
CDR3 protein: CASRKTGGHEQYF
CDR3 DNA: TGTGCCAGCAGAAAGACAGGGGGCCACGAGCAGTACTTC

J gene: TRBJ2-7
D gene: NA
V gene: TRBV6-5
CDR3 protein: CASSTLASSSYEQYF
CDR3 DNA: TGTGCCAGCAGTACCTTGGCCAGCAGCTCCTACGAGCAGTACTTC

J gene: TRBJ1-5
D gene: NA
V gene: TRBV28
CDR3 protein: CASSFTGLRIYQPQHF
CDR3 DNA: TGTGCCAGCAGTTTTACAGGGCTCAGAATCTATCAGCCCCAGCATTTT

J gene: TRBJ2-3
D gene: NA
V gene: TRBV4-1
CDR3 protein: CASSQVWSGQYF
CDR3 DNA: TGCGCCAGCAGCCAAGTATGGTCCGGGCAGTATTTT